Described below is a single T cell receptor beta chain sequence and its context. Its antigen is unknown. The V gene lost 5 bases and the J gene lost 1 base, with 18 bases spanning the gap. This CDR3 has 16 residues. Germline V lookup: CDR1 MDHEN, CDR2 SYDVKM. CD45RO-negative, CCR7-selected cells formed the naive CD8 fraction, which excluded terminally differentiated effector memory CD45RA+ cells. Participating donors were healthy, HIV-negative adults free of recent acute infections or vaccinations. This sample stems from a study of shared clonotypes between healthy human individuals. Produced via immunoSEQ multiplex PCR; TCRdb's table is partial and in-frame only. Of fewer than 1 million clones listed, approximately 97% were seen once; the top ten hold under 0.3%. Regarding the study as a whole: The four-donor shared clonotypes exceeded non-shared clonotypes in generation probability, with non-shared ones scoring lower. An anticipated effect of sequencing depth on clonotype sharing among donors was recognized. Only a few donors were included, so the genetic and exposure-history diversity represented was limited.

Sequencing input: naive CD8+ T cells sorted from blood. This receptor was identified in a man aged 25-45 years in good health. The genes are TRBV28 and TRBJ2-7; a possible D gene is TRBD2 (6 bases). CDR3 in DNA: TGTGCCAGCAGTCTCTCACTAGCTGACCTATCCTACGAGCAGTACTTC. This sequence encodes CASSLSLADLSYEQYF.